The 31 T cell receptor beta chains below all came from one sample that was sequenced in a study of CD8 T cells in Susac syndrome. The authors reverse transcribed roughly 0.5 to 1 ug RNA with random hexamers. TCRdb passed the immunoSEQ multiplex PCR reads through MiXCR, listing each CDR3 protein once. The table shows about 140,000 distinct CDR3 sequences, with approximately 95% occurring only once. Sequenced sample: CD8+ T cells from PBMCs. Receptor source: a human donor in good health.

The chain has TRBV3-1 and TRBJ2-1; 9 bases are a match to TRBD2. This CDR3 has 15 amino acids. The V gene's germline CDR1 is LGHDT and CDR2 YNNKEL (reference sequence). V lost 3 bases, J lost 10 bases, and 10 bases stayed unmatched. The CDR3 loop reads CASSQGAGGGYEQFF. The CDR3 DNA reads TGTGCCAGCAGCCAGGGTGCGGGAGGGGGCTACGAGCAGTTCTTC.

As concerns this clonotype: At one boundary the junction diverges from the germline segment, which might be a read error. The chain has TRBV27 and TRBJ1-1; 8 nucleotides match TRBD1. The CDR3 spans 12 residues. Germline CDR1 reads MNHEY; CDR2 reads SMNVEV (reference sequence). The CDR3 here is CASSSGGTEVFF. The CDR3 DNA reads TGTGCCAGCAGTTCAGGGGGCACTGAAGTTTTCTTT.

This rearrangement joins TRBV3-1 to TRBJ2-5; D is possibly TRBD2 (7 bases). The CDR3 totals 15 residues. V dropped 0 bases and J dropped 5 bases, with 13 bases sitting between them. From germline, CDR1 is LGHDT and CDR2 YNNKEL (reference sequence). The CDR3 bases are TGTGCCAGCAGCCAAGATTGGGAGGGGGATGAGACCCAGTACTTC. It codes for CASSQDWEGDETQYF.

In this sample, this clonotype turned up a few times. The V and J genes are TRBV13 and TRBJ2-1; 12 bases line up with TRBD2. CDR3 length: 15 residues. V shed 3 bases, J shed 4 bases, and the junction held 1 base outside the gene matches. CDR1 and CDR2 (germline): PRHDT, FYEKMQ (reference sequence). This CDR3 is CASSLTSGSYNEQFF. DNA for the CDR3: TGTGCCAGCAGCTTGACTAGCGGGAGTTACAATGAGCAGTTCTTC.

The CDR3 sequence: CASSIGIGTHPSTDTQYF. CDR3 nucleotide sequence: TGTGCCAGTAGTATAGGGATCGGGACACATCCTAGCACAGATACGCAGTATTTT. This chain links TRBV19 with TRBJ2-3, with D maybe TRBD1 (6 bases). Germline CDR1 is LNHDA and CDR2 is SQIVND (reference sequence). Trimming shortened V by 1 base and J by 0 bases, and 17 bases separated the two germline ends. The length of the CDR3 is 18 residues. The whole variable domain, filled in from reference TRBV19 and TRBJ2-3, reads DGGITQSPKYLFRKEGQNVTLSCEQNLNHDAMYWYRQDPGQGLRLIYYSQIVNDFQKGDIAEGYSVSREKKESFPLTVTSAQKNPTAFYLCASSIGIGTHPSTDTQYFGPGTRLTVL.

The chain combines TRBV20-1 with TRBJ2-1; no clear D gene. CDR3 length: 15 residues. CDR1 and CDR2 (germline): DFQATT, SNEGSKA (reference sequence). Trimming pared 0 bases from V and 0 bases from J, leaving 9 bases between. In DNA form, the CDR3 reads TGCAGTGCTAGAGATCCAATAGGCTCCTACAATGAGCAGTTCTTC. This translates into CSARDPIGSYNEQFF.

V and J are TRBV7-2 and TRBJ1-1; D is undetermined. Trimming took off 1 base at V and 5 bases at J, with 11 bases between the two ends. The CDR3 consists of 14 residues. Germline V gene lookup returns CDR1 SGHTA and CDR2 FQGNSA. CDR3 in amino acids: CASSLEVLLTEAFF. CDR3 DNA: TGTGCCAGCAGCTTAGAAGTCCTTCTGACTGAAGCTTTCTTT. Drawing the rest from reference TRBV7-2 and TRBJ1-1, the complete variable domain is GAGVSQSPSNKVTEKGKDVELRCDPISGHTALYWYRQSLGQGLEFLIYFQGNSAPDKSGLPSDRFSAERTGGSVSTLTIQRTQQEDSAVYLCASSLEVLLTEAFFGQGTRLTVV.

The chain joins TRBV4-2 to TRBJ2-3; D unresolved. This CDR3 is built from 14 residues. V was shortened by 4 bases and J by 4 bases, with 12 bases between the two germline ends. The germline V gene has CDR1 LGHNA and CDR2 YNFKEQ. The chain's CDR3 is CASSLKAGADTQYF. The CDR3 DNA sequence: TGTGCCAGCAGCCTCAAGGCAGGTGCAGATACGCAGTATTTT.

This chain joins TRBV9 and TRBJ1-4; no definite D call. CDR3 length: 14 amino acids. V lost 5 bases to trimming and J lost 4 bases, with 12 bases between them. From germline, CDR1 is SGDLS and CDR2 YYNGEE. DNA for the CDR3: TGTGCCAGCAGTCCAGGACGGAATAATGAAAAACTGTTTTTT. Translation gives CASSPGRNNEKLFF. The whole variable domain, filled in from reference TRBV9 and TRBJ1-4, reads DSGVTQTPKHLITATGQRVTLRCSPRSGDLSVYWYQQSLDQGLQFLIQYYNGEERAKGNILERFSAQQFPDLHSELNLSSLELGDSALYFCASSPGRNNEKLFFGSGTQLSVL.

V and J are TRBV7-2 and TRBJ2-7; D perhaps matches TRBD1 (6 bases). V lost 0 bases to trimming and J lost 5 bases, with 11 bases between them. Germline CDR1 is SGHTA and CDR2 is FQGNSA. This CDR3 spans 14 amino acids. The CDR3 DNA reads TGTGCCAGCAGCTTAGCGGTAACAGGGCACGAGCAGTACTTC. Translation gives CASSLAVTGHEQYF.

The V call is TRBV7-6, the J call TRBJ1-1; no clear D gene. Deletions cut 3 bases from V and 0 bases from J, with 5 bases between. In germline, CDR1 is SGHVS, CDR2 FNYEAQ. The CDR3 spans 13 residues. CDR3 protein: CASSFDLNTEAFF. DNA of the CDR3: TGTGCCAGCAGCTTTGACCTGAACACTGAAGCTTTCTTT.

The sample holds one count of this clonotype. The chain has TRBV28 and TRBJ2-1, with a weak D call TRBD1 (6 bases). The germline V and J ends were trimmed by 8 bases and 4 bases, with 15 bases remaining between them. This CDR3 spans 14 amino acids. Germline V gene data show CDR1 as MDHEN and CDR2 as SYDVKM. CDR3 region: CASEFRDTYNEQFF. Written as DNA, the CDR3 is TGTGCCAGCGAATTCCGGGACACGTACAATGAGCAGTTCTTC. Together with reference TRBV28 and TRBJ2-1, the CDR3 gives the full variable domain: DVKVTQSSRYLVKRTGEKVFLECVQDMDHENMFWYRQDPGLGLRLIYFSYDVKMKEKGDIPEGYSVSREKKERFSLILESASTNQTSMYLCASEFRDTYNEQFFGPGTRLTVL.

The chain carries TRBV12-3 or TRBV12-4 and TRBJ2-2; D ambiguous. The V and J ends lost 5 bases and 1 base respectively, with 11 bases between them. CDR3 length: 15 amino acids. Here the CDR3 DNA reads TGTGCCAGCAGTCCGCTGGACGGGAACACCGGGGAGCTGTTTTTT. Translated: CASSPLDGNTGELFF.

This chain links TRBV4-3 with TRBJ2-7; the D gene is possibly TRBD2 (6 bases). Per germline, CDR1 LGHNA and CDR2 YSLEER. V lost 0 bases to trimming and J lost 0 bases, with 9 bases between them. The CDR3 totals 15 residues. The CDR3 DNA reads as TGCGCCAGCAGCCAAGAGGCTAGCGTCTCCTACGAGCAGTACTTC. Amino acids: CASSQEASVSYEQYF.

This clonotype was found once. For the CDR3, the DNA is TGTGCCAGCAGCGCACCGGCGCAGAAACCCTACGAGCAGTACTTC. It translates to CASSAPAQKPYEQYF. The V call is TRBV7-9, the J call TRBJ2-7; D gene ambiguous. Trimming removed 5 bases from V and 2 bases from J, with 16 bases in between. This CDR3 is built from 15 residues. Germline-derived CDR1 and CDR2 are SEHNR and FQNEAQ (reference sequence).

Here the CDR3 reads CSAPLAGGPGEQFF. In DNA, the CDR3 is TGCAGTGCGCCACTAGCGGGAGGGCCTGGTGAGCAGTTCTTC. The V call is TRBV20-1, the J call TRBJ2-1, with 13 bases identical to TRBD2. The CDR3 extends over 14 amino acids. Germline CDR1 is DFQATT and CDR2 is SNEGSKA (reference sequence). J gave up 9 bases and V 6 bases, and 8 bases lay outside the gene matches.

The chain has TRBV28 and TRBJ2-5, with D possibly being TRBD1 or TRBD2 (6 bases each). V dropped 2 bases and J dropped 7 bases, with 17 bases sitting between them. The CDR3 runs to 15 residues. The germline gives CDR1 MDHEN, CDR2 SYDVKM. The CDR3 is CASSLGGGRELTQYF. The CDR3 DNA sequence: TGTGCCAGCAGTTTAGGTGGGGGGCGCGAGTTGACCCAGTACTTC. Drawing the rest from reference TRBV28 and TRBJ2-5, the complete variable domain is DVKVTQSSRYLVKRTGEKVFLECVQDMDHENMFWYRQDPGLGLRLIYFSYDVKMKEKGDIPEGYSVSREKKERFSLILESASTNQTSMYLCASSLGGGRELTQYFGPGTRLLVL.

The chain recombines TRBV7-8 with TRBJ1-5; D not certain. The V end was cut by 3 bases, the J end by 1 base, with 4 bases between. CDR1 and CDR2 from the germline V gene are SGHVS and FQNEAQ. The CDR3 has 13 amino acids. For the CDR3, the DNA is TGTGCCAGCAGCTTGCACAGCAATCAGCCCCAGCATTTT. Translation gives CASSLHSNQPQHF.

The sample holds one count of this clonotype. This chain connects TRBV20-1 to TRBJ2-7; 7 bases match TRBD1. With V trimmed by 7 bases and J by 1 base, 10 bases remained unmatched. Germline CDR1 and CDR2: DFQATT and SNEGSKA (reference sequence). This CDR3 has 14 residues. The CDR3: CSVTLQGPSYEQYF. The CDR3 DNA reads TGCAGTGTTACCCTACAGGGGCCTTCCTACGAGCAGTACTTC.

V and J are TRBV20-1 and TRBJ2-5; D not certain. Germline loops: CDR1 DFQATT, CDR2 SNEGSKA (reference sequence). With 5 bases removed from V and 1 base from J, the gap between germline ends came to 14 bases. There are 14 residues in the CDR3. CDR3 in DNA: TGCAGTGCTCAATCCGTGTACGGCCAAGAGACCCAGTACTTC. This codes for CSAQSVYGQETQYF.

V is TRBV20-1 and J is TRBJ2-5, with a possible D match to TRBD2 (5 bases). This CDR3 spans 13 amino acids. The V and J ends lost 1 base and 1 base respectively, with 7 bases between them. In germline, CDR1 is DFQATT, CDR2 SNEGSKA (reference sequence). The CDR3 sequence: CSARGTLQETQYF. In nucleotides, the CDR3 is TGCAGTGCTAGAGGGACTCTCCAAGAGACCCAGTACTTC.

This sequence joins TRBV5-6 and TRBJ2-7; TRBD1 matches 7 bases. J was trimmed by 6 bases and V by 2 bases; bases with no gene match: 11. CDR1 and CDR2 (germline): SGHDT, YYEEEE. The CDR3 consists of 15 residues. The DNA for the CDR3 is TGTGCCAGCAGCTTCCTCCCTCGACAGGGTTCCGAGCAGTACTTC. Protein product: CASSFLPRQGSEQYF.

This chain connects TRBV29-1 to TRBJ2-7; tentatively, D is TRBD2 (7 bases). Germline V gives CDR1 SQVTM, CDR2 ANQGSEA. This CDR3 is built from 15 residues. V was clipped by 5 bases and J by 0 bases, with 17 bases between them. CDR3 in amino acids: CSVSGVAGVSYEQYF. CDR3 nucleotide sequence: TGCAGCGTTTCAGGGGTTGCGGGAGTCTCCTACGAGCAGTACTTC.

This clonotype was found once. This chain joins TRBV20-1 and TRBJ2-1; 9 nucleotides align to TRBD2. V shed 6 bases, J shed 2 bases, and the junction held 14 bases outside the gene matches. Germline V gene lookup returns CDR1 DFQATT and CDR2 SNEGSKA (reference sequence). CDR3 size: 17 residues. CDR3: CSATQYGTSSTYNEQFF. The CDR3 nucleotides are TGCAGTGCAACACAGTACGGGACTAGCTCAACCTACAATGAGCAGTTCTTC.

The genes are TRBV20-1 and TRBJ2-7; TRBD2 aligns across 15 bases. Germline-derived CDR1 and CDR2 are DFQATT and SNEGSKA (reference sequence). CDR3 length equals 17 residues. With 1 base clipped from V and 6 bases from J, the junction kept 10 bases outside the gene matches. DNA of the CDR3: TGCAGTGCTAGAGGGACTAGCGGGAGGGTCCTTTCGCTCGAGCAGTACTTC. Translated, it gives CSARGTSGRVLSLEQYF.

The V gene is TRBV28, the J gene TRBJ2-1, with 9 nucleotides matching TRBD2. The CDR3 is made up of 15 amino acids. After removal of 3 bases from V and 9 bases from J, the junction contained 9 bases not matched to a gene. The V gene's germline CDR1 is MDHEN and CDR2 SYDVKM. The CDR3 region has the DNA TGTGCCAGCAGTTTCGAGGGTAGCGGGAGAAGTGAGCAGTTCTTC. Translating it yields CASSFEGSGRSEQFF.

The chain couples TRBV27 to TRBJ2-7; TRBD2 agrees at 11 bases. Germline CDR1 and CDR2: MNHEY and SMNVEV (reference sequence). Germline trimming cut 0 bases from V and 2 bases from J; bases unmatched to any gene: 0. This CDR3 has 15 residues. The CDR3 loop is CASSLSGLAAYEQYF. The DNA of the CDR3 is TGTGCCAGCAGTTTATCGGGACTAGCGGCCTACGAGCAGTACTTC.

The rearrangement joins TRBV20-1 to TRBJ2-5, with D possibly matching TRBD2 (6 bases). Germline V lookup: CDR1 DFQATT, CDR2 SNEGSKA (reference sequence). The CDR3 runs 14 residues. Trimming pared 3 bases from V and 1 base from J, leaving 12 bases between. CDR3 DNA: TGCAGTGCTAGGATAGCGGAAAGCCAAGAGACCCAGTACTTC. Translation: CSARIAESQETQYF.

This chain links TRBV7-6 with TRBJ2-1; the match to TRBD2 covers 9 bases. Germline lookup yields CDR1 SGHVS and CDR2 FNYEAQ. The CDR3 totals 14 residues. Trimming removed 6 bases from V and 8 bases from J; junction bases left unmatched: 8. The CDR3 is CASSSAGGWDEQFF. As DNA, the CDR3 is TGTGCCAGCAGTTCAGCGGGAGGATGGGATGAGCAGTTCTTC.

The gene calls are TRBV7-3 and TRBJ1-1, with a possible D match to TRBD1 (5 bases). The ends were cut back, 1 base at V and 3 bases at J, with 9 bases in the middle. CDR1 SGHTA and CDR2 FQGTGA come from the germline V gene. The CDR3 is 14 amino acids. The CDR3 DNA follows: TGTGCCAGCAGCTTAAGCCAGGGTGACACTGAAGCTTTCTTT. Translation gives CASSLSQGDTEAFF.

The chain carries TRBV20-1 and TRBJ2-1; 8 bases map to TRBD2. From germline, CDR1 is DFQATT and CDR2 SNEGSKA (reference sequence). This CDR3 is built from 14 residues. Losses at the gene ends were 6 bases for V and 4 bases for J; bases not matched to a gene: 8. The CDR3 DNA follows: TGCAGTGCGGCCGGGACTAGGGCTTACAATGAGCAGTTCTTC. The encoded protein is CSAAGTRAYNEQFF.